Each of the 8 T cell receptor beta chains below was sequenced from the same sample in a study of OX40 agonist ivuxolimab in advanced cancers. Repertoires were generated with immunoSEQ multiplex PCR, while TCRdb's copy carries only in-frame clones and drops some. The table includes 20,000 or so clones, around 80% detected once. The sequenced sample was CD4+ or CD8+ T cells sorted from blood, obtained in a trial of the OX40 agonist ivuxolimab. These receptors were collected from an adult with an advanced solid tumor such as melanoma, head and neck, liver or kidney cancer.

The chain joins TRBV7-9 to TRBJ1-2; D not resolved. Trimming took off 5 bases at V and 4 bases at J, with 8 bases between the two ends. The CDR3 sequence is 12 residues long. Germline V gene data show CDR1 as SEHNR and CDR2 as FQNEAQ (reference sequence). The CDR3 nucleotides are TGTGCCAGCAGCCCCGACGGCTATGGCTACACCTTC. Its translation is CASSPDGYGYTF.

The V and J genes are TRBV6-1 and TRBJ1-2; a possible D gene is TRBD1 (6 bases). Germline-derived CDR1 and CDR2 are MNHNS and SASEGT. V gave up 6 bases and J gave up 8 bases, with 16 bases separating them. CDR3 length: 13 amino acids. The CDR3 coding sequence is TGTGCCAGCAGAATCAGGGGTCTGGAGGGCTACACCTTC. It yields the protein CASRIRGLEGYTF.

For the CDR3, the DNA is TGTGCCAGTACCGCGGGGACAGGGTCGGGATACGAGCAGTACTTC. It is translated as CASTAGTGSGYEQYF. The gene calls are TRBV19 and TRBJ2-7, with 9 bases matching TRBD1. Per germline, CDR1 LNHDA and CDR2 SQIVND (reference sequence). The CDR3 has 15 residues. The trim removed 7 bases at V and 4 bases at J, leaving 11 bases unmatched.

The genes are TRBV19 and TRBJ2-7; TRBD1 matches 8 bases. V trimming: 3 bases; J trimming: 6 bases; junction bases outside the gene matches: 7. The CDR3 runs 14 residues. Germline-derived CDR1 and CDR2 are LNHDA and SQIVND (reference sequence). CDR3 bases: TGTGCCAGTAGTATTTATCAGGGGGCAGGCGAGCAGTACTTC. Translation: CASSIYQGAGEQYF.

The chain couples TRBV4-3 to TRBJ1-1, with TRBD1 identical over 9 bases. V shed 4 bases, J shed 4 bases, and the junction held 4 bases outside the gene matches. The V gene's germline CDR1 is LGHNA and CDR2 YSLEER. The CDR3 consists of 14 residues. CDR3 coding DNA: TGCGCCAGCAGCCTACGACAGGGGGTCACTGAAGCTTTCTTT. This sequence encodes CASSLRQGVTEAFF.

In this sample, this clone turned up once. The rearrangement links TRBV11-3 to TRBJ2-5; D remains ambiguous. Germline CDR1 is SGHNT and CDR2 is YENEEA. Trimming left V 5 bases short and J 0 bases short, with 7 bases between. This CDR3 has 13 residues. The CDR3 loop is CASSKTDQETQYF. The CDR3 coding sequence is TGTGCCAGCAGCAAAACAGACCAAGAGACCCAGTACTTC.

The CDR3 is CSVGASGGRDTQYF. CDR3 in DNA: TGCAGCGTTGGGGCTAGCGGAGGGAGAGATACGCAGTATTTT. V and J are TRBV29-1 and TRBJ2-3; 7 bases agree with TRBD2. The CDR3 totals 14 residues. With V trimmed by 4 bases and J by 5 bases, 9 bases remained unmatched. CDR1 and CDR2 (germline): SQVTM, ANQGSEA.

CDR3 nucleotides: TGTGCCAGCAGTGACTCTTGGAACACCGGGGAGCTGTTTTTT. Protein sequence: CASSDSWNTGELFF. The chain carries TRBV2 and TRBJ2-2; D not certain. Deletions cut 3 bases from V and 1 base from J, with 6 bases between. This CDR3 has 14 residues. The germline V gene has CDR1 SNHLY and CDR2 FYNNEI. Drawing the rest from reference TRBV2 and TRBJ2-2, the complete variable domain is EPEVTQTPSHQVTQMGQEVILRCVPISNHLYFYWYRQILGQKVEFLVSFYNNEISEKSEIFDDQFSVERPDGSNFTLKIRSTKLEDSAMYFCASSDSWNTGELFFGEGSRLTVL.